A selection of T cell receptor beta chains follows, all from one sample in a study of T cell responses to AZD1222 COVID-19 vaccine. Assay: immunoSEQ multiplex PCR; the TCRdb copy retains only in-frame clones and omits some. The sample lists about 85,000 clones, roughly nine tenths occurring once. This material consisted of peripheral blood, taken on day 0 of AZD1222 vaccination. The source of these receptors is an adult in good health. Each CDR3 is given with its conserved first and last residue. D genes are given only for firm matches. Not all rows give a size; the values are once, few, many and, for expanded clones, a class.

d_call clone_size j_call cdr3_length v_call cdr3_nt cdr3_aa
. . TRBJ1-1 14 TRBV7-2 TGTGCCAGCAGCGGCCAGTCCGCCTCCACTGAAGCTTTCTTT CASSGQSASTEAFF
. once TRBJ2-3 13 TRBV4-1 TGCGCCAGCAGCCAACTTGACGTAGTTACGCAGTATTTT CASSQLDVVTQYF
. . TRBJ1-5 14 TRBV20-1 TGCAGTGCTAGTGACCCACGAGACAATCAGCCCCAGCATTTT CSASDPRDNQPQHF
TRBD2 . TRBJ2-2 16 TRBV5-4 TGTGCCAGCAGCATAGGACTAGCCGGATACACCGGGGAGCTGTTTTTT CASSIGLAGYTGELFF
TRBD1 . TRBJ2-1 15 TRBV6-5 TGTGCCAGCAGATACCGCGACAGGGGTTACAATGAGCAGTTCTTC CASRYRDRGYNEQFF
TRBD1 . TRBJ1-2 15 TRBV18 TGTGCCAGCTCACCACCCCGGGACAGGGTGGGCGGCTACACCTTC CASSPPRDRVGGYTF
. . TRBJ2-7 11 TRBV20-1 TGCAGTGCACCACTCTCCGGACAGCAATACTTC CSAPLSGQQYF
TRBD1 . TRBJ1-5 14 TRBV7-6 TGTGCCAGCAGCCAAGGGACAGGGGAACAGCCCCAGCATTTT CASSQGTGEQPQHF
. . TRBJ2-3 15 TRBV10-3 TGTGCCATCAGTGAGTCGTCAGGGGCGAAAGATACGCAGTATTTT CAISESSGAKDTQYF
TRBD1 . TRBJ2-7 14 TRBV3-1/TRBV3-2 TGTGCCAGCAGAGACAGGGTCAGCTCCTACGAGCAGTACTTC CASRDRVSSYEQYF
TRBD2 once TRBJ2-2 19 TRBV11-2 TGTGCCAGCAGCTTAGGAGAACTAGCGGGGGGCTTAGGCACCGGGGAGCTGTTTTTT CASSLGELAGGLGTGELFF
. . TRBJ2-1 15 TRBV10-1 TGCGCCAGCAGTGAGTCGGGGGGCGTCGCCCATGAGCAGTTCTTC CASSESGGVAHEQFF
. . TRBJ1-1 14 TRBV2 TGTGCCAGCACAAATGAGGGCGCCTTCACTGAAGCTTTCTTT CASTNEGAFTEAFF
TRBD1 . TRBJ1-1 17 TRBV27 TGTGCCAGCAGTCCAGTCGGGGACAGGGGGATGAACACTGAAGCTTTCTTT CASSPVGDRGMNTEAFF
TRBD2 . TRBJ2-1 18 TRBV18 TGTGCCAGCTCACCGCCCGGGGGTAGCGGGGAGAACTACAATGAGCAGTTCTTC CASSPPGGSGENYNEQFF
. . TRBJ1-2 15 TRBV13 TGTGCCAGCAGCTTATTATCTACCCCAACATATGGCTACACCTTC CASSLLSTPTYGYTF
TRBD2 . TRBJ2-1 16 TRBV12-5 TGTGCTAGTGGTTTGGTAATCGGGGGGGGCCACAATGAGCAGTTCTTC CASGLVIGGGHNEQFF
TRBD1 . TRBJ2-4 18 TRBV2 TGTGCCAGCAGCGACGGGACAGCAGGAGTTTGGTCCAAAAACATTCAGTACTTC CASSDGTAGVWSKNIQYF
TRBD1 once TRBJ1-4 15 TRBV2 TGTGCCAGCAGTGTCCGTTGGACAGGGAATGAAAAACTGTTTTTT CASSVRWTGNEKLFF
TRBD2 . TRBJ2-1 17 TRBV9 TGTGCCAGCAGCTTCGGCCGGGGGGGACTAGCGGACAATGAGCAGTTCTTC CASSFGRGGLADNEQFF
TRBD2 . TRBJ2-3 14 TRBV10-3 TGTGCCATCAGTGAGGGGACTAGGACAGATACGCAGTATTTT CAISEGTRTDTQYF
. . TRBJ1-3 16 TRBV7-9 TGTGCCAGCAGCTTGGTGTTGGGGGTATCCGGAAACACCATATATTTT CASSLVLGVSGNTIYF
. once TRBJ2-4 16 TRBV4-1 TGCGCCAGCAGCCGCGGACTCCTGACAGCCAAAAACATTCAGTACTTC CASSRGLLTAKNIQYF
. . TRBJ2-6 15 TRBV5-1 TGCGCCAGCAGCCGAACAGGGACTGGGGCCAACGTCCTGACTTTC CASSRTGTGANVLTF
. . TRBJ2-7 14 TRBV18 TGTGCCAGCTCACCCCCGACAGGTTCTCACGAGCAGTACTTC CASSPPTGSHEQYF
. . TRBJ2-3 12 TRBV27 TGTGCCAGCAGTTCGTTTACAGATACGCAGTATTTT CASSSFTDTQYF
. . TRBJ1-5 14 TRBV15 TGTGCCACCAGCACACGCAGGTGGAATCAGCCCCAGCATTTT CATSTRRWNQPQHF
TRBD1 . TRBJ2-1 12 TRBV12-3/TRBV12-4 TGTGCCAGCAGCTGGACAGGGAGTGAGCAGTTCTTC CASSWTGSEQFF
. . TRBJ2-5 14 TRBV7-8 TGTGCCAGCAGCTTATATATGGCCGGGGAGACCCAGTACTTC CASSLYMAGETQYF
. . TRBJ1-4 14 TRBV5-1 TGCGCCAGCAGCTTCGGGGAGCCTAATGAAAAACTGTTTTTT CASSFGEPNEKLFF
TRBD1 . TRBJ1-2 14 TRBV6-5 TGTGCCAGCACCCCGACAGGGGGCGCTTATGGCTACACCTTC CASTPTGGAYGYTF
. once TRBJ2-1 17 TRBV10-1 TGCGCCAGCAGTAGGCTGGGGGGGCCCAGCTCCTACAATGAGCAGTTCTTC CASSRLGGPSSYNEQFF
. . TRBJ2-1 14 TRBV20-1 TGCAGTGCTAGTAGCGGCGGGGTGAGGAATGAGCAGTTCTTC CSASSGGVRNEQFF
. . TRBJ1-2 13 TRBV6-5 TGTGCCACCAGCGCCCCAGACCACTATGGCTACACCTTC CATSAPDHYGYTF
. . TRBJ1-5 16 TRBV21-1 TGTGCCAGCAGCACTTTTCGCTGTGATAAAGGACAGCCCCAGCATTTT CASSTFRCDKGQPQHF
. . TRBJ2-7 14 TRBV6-6 TGTGCCAGCAGTTCGCCCCCGGAGGGATACGAGCAGTACTTC CASSSPPEGYEQYF
. once TRBJ1-2 14 TRBV9 TGTGCCAGCAGCGCATCGACAGTAAACTATGGCTACACCTTC CASSASTVNYGYTF
. . TRBJ2-7 12 TRBV28 TGTGCCAGCAGAGAGGGGCTCTACGAGCAGTACTTC CASREGLYEQYF
TRBD1 . TRBJ2-7 14 TRBV3-1/TRBV3-2 TGTGCCAGCAGTCGACAGGGGGAGAGCTACGAGCAGTACTTC CASSRQGESYEQYF
. once TRBJ2-1 16 TRBV10-3 TGTGCCATCAGCGCCGGGACCCCCTTGGAGGGCAGTGAGCAGTTCTTC CAISAGTPLEGSEQFF
TRBD1 . TRBJ2-7 17 TRBV4-1 TGCGCCAGCAGCCAGCCCCCGAGCGCCGGGACAGGGGACGAGCAGTACTTC CASSQPPSAGTGDEQYF
. . TRBJ2-2 15 TRBV27 TGTGCCAGCAGTTCGAACAGACCGAACACCGGGGAGCTGTTTTTT CASSSNRPNTGELFF
TRBD1 . TRBJ1-5 15 TRBV18 TGTGCCAGCTCAGGACAGGGGTTTGGCAATCAGCCCCAGCATTTT CASSGQGFGNQPQHF
TRBD2 . TRBJ2-2 17 TRBV7-2 TGTGCCAGCAGCTTAGGGTCCAGCGGGGGCAACACCGGGGAGCTGTTTTTT CASSLGSSGGNTGELFF